This T cell receptor (beta chain) originates from a study of tumor and adjacent non-tumor tissue in lung cancer. Turning to the study itself: There were 12 adenocarcinoma, a couple of squamous cell carcinoma and 1 small cell lung cancer cases.

TCRbeta libraries were built with three rounds of nested PCR, modified from ARM-PCR. MiXCR, applied by TCRdb to the multiplex PCR reads, yields one record per CDR3 protein. The sample lists 90,000 to 120,000 distinct CDR3 sequences; over 55% were seen once. V was shortened by 6 bases and J by 4 bases, with 21 bases between the two germline ends. There are 15 residues in the CDR3. The germline V gene encodes CDR1 SQVTM and CDR2 ANQGSEA. This sample's RNA came from whole unsorted tissue. More than 3 cm separated this lung sample from the edge of the tumor. Source material: distant non-tumor lung tissue. This clonotype was obtained from a man aged 25-40 years with non-small cell lung cancer. The V call is TRBV29-1, the J call TRBJ1-1; D may be TRBD1 (5 bases). The CDR3 sequence: CSVLGGSRVSTEAFF. In DNA, the CDR3 is TGCAGCGTCCTCGGAGGGAGCAGGGTGAGCACTGAAGCTTTCTTT.